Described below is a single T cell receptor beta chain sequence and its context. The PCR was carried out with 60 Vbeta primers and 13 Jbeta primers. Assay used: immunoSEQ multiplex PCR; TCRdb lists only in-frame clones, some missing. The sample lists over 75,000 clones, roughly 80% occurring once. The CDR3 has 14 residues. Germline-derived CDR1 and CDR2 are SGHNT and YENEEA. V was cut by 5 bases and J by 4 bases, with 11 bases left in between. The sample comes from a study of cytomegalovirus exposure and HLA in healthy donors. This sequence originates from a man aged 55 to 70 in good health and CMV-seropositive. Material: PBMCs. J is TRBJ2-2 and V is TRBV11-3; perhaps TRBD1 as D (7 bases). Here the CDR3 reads CASSAGQTTGELFF. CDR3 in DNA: TGTGCCAGCAGCGCGGGACAGACCACCGGGGAGCTGTTTTTT.